These 5 T cell receptor beta chains were sequenced from one sample in a study of Graves' ophthalmopathy and Graves' hyperthyroidism. Amplified material comprised TCR beta CDR3 regions derived from RNA transcripts. First-round RT-PCR employed HTBI primers, with a second-round multiplex PCR after it. TCRdb recomputed calls from the multiplex PCR reads with MiXCR, one row per CDR3 protein. The data hold around 1,000,000 distinct CDR3 sequences, with about 40% observed a single time. Source material: peripheral blood or thyroid tissue (not recorded which). These receptors were taken from an adult man with Graves' hyperthyroidism.

This clonotype was detected ten times or more. The chain links TRBV7-8 to TRBJ1-1; no clear D gene. The CDR3 loop spans 15 amino acids. Trimming pared 5 bases from V and 0 bases from J, leaving 13 bases between. Germline V gene lookup returns CDR1 SGHVS and CDR2 FQNEAQ. The CDR3 DNA reads as TGTGCCAGCAGCCTCACACAGATGATGAACACTGAAGCTTTCTTT. This translates into CASSLTQMMNTEAFF.

To note about this clonotype: Being one base from a much bigger clone, this may be a read error. The chain links TRBV5-1 to TRBJ2-7; TRBD1 agrees at 11 bases. Looked up from germline, CDR1 is SGHRS and CDR2 is YFSETQ. The CDR3 sequence is 15 residues long. The CDR3 loop reads CASSSPDRGLYELYF. The CDR3 bases are TGCGCCAGCAGTTCCCCGGACAGGGGGCTCTACGAGCTGTACTTC. Full variable domain (remainder filled in from reference TRBV5-1 and TRBJ2-7): KAGVTQTPRYLIKTRGQQVTLSCSPISGHRSVSWYQQTPGQGLQFLFEYFSETQRNKGNFPGRFSGRQFSNSRSEMNVSTLELGDSALYLCASSSPDRGLYELYFGPGTRLTVT.

This clonotype was picked up one time. V gene TRBV4-2 combines with J gene TRBJ2-2; D may be TRBD2 (6 bases). This CDR3 comprises 16 residues. Germline V gene data show CDR1 as LGHNA and CDR2 as YNFKEQ. V was trimmed by 7 bases and J by 1 base, leaving 16 bases between them. The CDR3: CASTRLEEGNTGELFF. CDR3 DNA: TGTGCCAGCACCCGATTGGAGGAGGGGAACACCGGGGAGCTGTTTTTT.

The gene calls are TRBV29-1 and TRBJ2-2; D unclear. This CDR3 is built from 13 residues. V dropped 8 bases and J dropped 6 bases, with 16 bases sitting between them. Germline CDR1 is SQVTM and CDR2 is ANQGSEA. CDR3 coding DNA: TGCAGCTTAGGACCGACCACACCCGGGGAGCTGTTTTTT. Translation: CSLGPTTPGELFF.

The rearrangement links TRBV29-1 to TRBJ2-7; D is unresolved. Germline values: CDR1 SQVTM, CDR2 ANQGSEA. V lost 7 bases and J lost 2, with 15 bases in between. The CDR3 extends over 13 amino acids. CDR3 sequence (DNA): TGCAGCGCAAGGCAGGCCTTAACCTACGAGCAGTACTTC. As protein: CSARQALTYEQYF.